This T cell receptor beta chain originates from a study of shared clonotypes between healthy human individuals. In the sorted-subset replicate PCRs, 150 to 250 ng DNA, 25,000 to 35,000 T cell genomes, was used. Sequenced by immunoSEQ multiplex PCR; TCRdb stores in-frame clones only, minus some. Of some 2.1 million clones in the sample, roughly 93% were seen once. The V gene's germline CDR1 is MNHEY and CDR2 SMNVEV (reference sequence). CDR3 length: 12 residues. The ends were cut back, 5 bases at V and 6 bases at J, with 11 bases in the middle. As defined, naive CD8 cells were CD45RO-negative and positively selected for CCR7, with terminally differentiated effector memory CD45RA+ cells excluded.

The TCR comes from a man between 18 and 29 years old in good health. Some clones in this sample may be carry-over from other donors' samples. Sequencing was carried out using naive CD8+ T cells from PBMCs. V and J are TRBV27 and TRBJ2-7; no definite D call. Written as DNA, the CDR3 is TGTGCCAGCAGTCCTCTCGGAGCCGAGCAGTACTTC. Encoded protein: CASSPLGAEQYF.